Sequencing of this T cell receptor (beta chain) was carried out in a study of beta chain features in type 1 diabetes. About this clone itself: What it binds is not known.

Trimming removed 2 bases from V and 7 bases from J, with 9 bases in between. CDR3 length: 13 amino acids. Germline V CDR1 and CDR2: KGHSH, LQKENI. What was sequenced were expressed TCRB transcripts, since all of the isolated RNA had been reverse transcribed. Generated by immunoSEQ multiplex PCR, the TCRdb table keeps only in-frame clones and is missing some. The sample yields around 240,000 clones, around 16% seen once. General study findings and limits: PCR might favor shorter templates, but any such skew would affect patients and controls equally. For Type 1 diabetes patients, all four CD4+ subsets carried TCRB CDR3s that were moderately but significantly shorter.

The chain has TRBV18 and TRBJ2-1, with unresolved D. Sequencing was performed on naive CD4+ T cells from blood. The clonotype comes from a man between 25 and 39 years old with type 1 diabetes. The CDR3, as DNA: TGTGCCAGCTCACCAATCGTACCAAATGAGCAGTTCTTC. Its translation: CASSPIVPNEQFF.